This TCR beta chain originates from a study of T cells after yellow fever vaccination. At the level of the study: In the case of low-cell-number fractions, SMART-Seq v4 Ultra Low Input was used for preparation. Overall study results and limits: When the response was secondary, it was weaker but reached its peak faster, day 5 versus 15.

The sample holds a few counts of this clonotype. Its specificity is not known. Deletions cut 4 bases from V and 1 base from J, with 7 bases between. The CDR3 is made up of 13 amino acids. The V gene's germline CDR1 is MNHEY and CDR2 SVGEGT. 5'RACE template switching added a universal primer site and UMIs to TCR cDNA. TCRdb re-called the 5' RACE reads with MiXCR, one entry per CDR3 protein. The table lists about 580,000 distinct CDR3 sequences, around a sixth of them singletons. Here the sequenced sample was PBMCs, taken 5 days after the first yellow fever vaccination. This TCR was sampled from a man younger than 30 who received the YFV17D yellow fever vaccine. The chain combines TRBV6-2 or TRBV6-3 with TRBJ1-1; D is unresolved. The CDR3 spells CASSSFWNTEAFF. CDR3 bases: TGTGCCAGCAGTTCTTTCTGGAACACTGAAGCTTTCTTT.